The 12 T cell receptor beta chains in this list originate from one sample, sequenced in a study of spatial heterogeneity in lung cancer. Time point in this sample: sample taken at primary tumor resection. Via MiXCR, TCRdb re-called the 5' RACE reads, giving one row per CDR3 protein. This table has tens of thousands of distinct CDR3 sequences, just over 3% appearing once. This sample comprised normal lung tissue next to the tumor, obtained at surgery. Receptors were obtained from a male donor with early-stage non-small cell lung cancer.

There are many counts of this clonotype. This sequence joins TRBV10-3 and TRBJ2-5; 8 positions agree with TRBD2. CDR1 is ENHRY, CDR2 SYGVKD, per germline. CDR3 length equals 14 residues. Trimming cost V 6 bases and J 1 base; bases outside gene matches: 4. CDR3 region: CAIRRGETQETQYF. CDR3 DNA sequence: TGTGCCATCAGGCGGGGGGAAACCCAAGAGACCCAGTACTTC.

This clonotype showed up many times. The V call is TRBV2, the J call TRBJ1-5, with 8 bases matching TRBD1. V lost 6 bases and J lost 5; bases outside the gene matches: 9. CDR3 size: 15 residues. CDR1 and CDR2 from the germline V gene are SNHLY and FYNNEI. This CDR3 reads CASSPGQGPHQPQHF. DNA for the CDR3: TGTGCCAGCAGCCCCGGACAGGGTCCTCATCAGCCCCAGCATTTT.

There are many counts of this clonotype. V is TRBV5-1 and J is TRBJ2-7, with D tentatively TRBD1 (6 bases). CDR3 length: 15 amino acids. The germline V and J ends were trimmed by 10 bases and 4 bases, with 24 bases remaining between them. Germline V lookup: CDR1 SGHRS, CDR2 YFSETQ. The CDR3 sequence: CASGVDGASLYEQYF. The CDR3 DNA is TGCGCCTCAGGGGTCGACGGGGCGTCCTTATACGAGCAGTACTTC.

There are many counts of this clonotype. The chain uses TRBV20-1 and TRBJ2-3; no clear D gene. V lost 3 bases, J lost 4 bases, and 8 bases lay in between. CDR1 is DFQATT and CDR2 is SNEGSKA in the germline V gene (reference sequence). The CDR3 has 12 amino acids. The CDR3 loop is CSASALSDTQYF. The CDR3 DNA follows: TGCAGTGCTAGTGCCCTTTCAGATACGCAGTATTTT.

This clonotype was seen at least ten times. The gene calls are TRBV6-5 and TRBJ2-1; no clear D. The germline V and J ends were trimmed by 5 bases and 4 bases, with 6 bases remaining between them. This CDR3 contains 12 residues. Germline assignment: CDR1 MNHEY and CDR2 SVGAGI. CDR3 DNA: TGTGCCAGCAGTAAGGGATACAATGAGCAGTTCTTC. Translated, it gives CASSKGYNEQFF.

This clonotype was recorded many times. The rearrangement joins TRBV6-1 to TRBJ2-3, with TRBD2 as a possible D gene (5 bases). Germline CDR1 MNHNS, CDR2 SASEGT. Trimming stripped 4 bases from V and 2 bases from J, with 10 bases between. The CDR3 consists of 14 residues. The CDR3 loop reads CASSGREITDTQYF. The CDR3, as DNA: TGTGCCAGCAGTGGCCGGGAAATCACAGATACGCAGTATTTT.

By share, this clonotype ranks as medium-sized. This chain connects TRBV7-2 to TRBJ2-3, with a tentative D call TRBD2 (5 bases). In germline, CDR1 is SGHTA, CDR2 FQGNSA. V gave up 2 bases and J gave up 3 bases, with 12 bases separating them. This CDR3 contains 15 residues. The CDR3 region has the DNA TGTGCCAGCAGCTTAAGGAGGACGGCGACAGATACGCAGTATTTT. Translating gives CASSLRRTATDTQYF.

This clonotype ranks as medium-sized. The rearrangement uses TRBV29-1 and TRBJ1-1; 8 bases match TRBD1. This CDR3 region has 13 residues. V lost 6 bases, J lost 2 bases, and 5 bases stayed unmatched. Germline-derived CDR1 and CDR2 are SQVTM and ANQGSEA. The chain's CDR3 is CSVVTGVNTEAFF. The CDR3 nucleotides are TGCAGCGTAGTGACAGGGGTAAACACTGAAGCTTTCTTT.

This clonotype is labeled medium-sized. The chain links TRBV20-1 to TRBJ2-7; D uncertain. Germline assignment: CDR1 DFQATT and CDR2 SNEGSKA (reference sequence). The CDR3 contains 11 residues. V lost 3 bases and J lost 6, with 9 bases in between. The CDR3 reads CSARDLSEQYF. DNA for the CDR3: TGCAGTGCTAGGGATTTAAGCGAGCAGTACTTC.

This clonotype has at least ten counts. The chain employs TRBV5-1 and TRBJ1-1; 7 nucleotides line up with TRBD1. The CDR3 sequence is 14 residues long. The V gene's germline CDR1 is SGHRS and CDR2 YFSETQ. V lost 4 bases and J lost 5; bases outside the gene matches: 8. Written as DNA, the CDR3 is TGCGCCAGCAGCCCGGGGACAGAGGGAACTGAAGCTTTCTTT. This sequence encodes CASSPGTEGTEAFF. The full variable domain, its missing parts supplied by reference TRBV5-1 and TRBJ1-1, is KAGVTQTPRYLIKTRGQQVTLSCSPISGHRSVSWYQQTPGQGLQFLFEYFSETQRNKGNFPGRFSGRQFSNSRSEMNVSTLELGDSALYLCASSPGTEGTEAFFGQGTRLTVV.

This clonotype was counted many times. The chain has TRBV21-1 and TRBJ1-5; the DNA was not compared with TRBD1, the D call given in the table. TRBV21-1 is listed as a pseudogene. The CDR3 has 16 residues. The CDR3 sequence is CASTALQGGHNQPQHF. The CDR3, as DNA: TGTGCCAGCACCGCCTTACAGGGGGGCCACAATCAGCCCCAGCATTTT.

This clonotype was seen many times. V gene TRBV5-6 combines with J gene TRBJ2-1; D ambiguous. The CDR3 is 15 residues long. Per the germline V gene, CDR1 is SGHDT and CDR2 is YYEEEE. The V end lost 5 bases, the J end lost 0 bases, and 12 bases lay between the germline ends. The CDR3 is CASRSGYSSYNEQFF. The DNA of the CDR3 is TGTGCCAGCAGGTCTGGTTACTCCTCCTACAATGAGCAGTTCTTC.